Listed here are 2 T cell receptor beta chains from one sample, sequenced in a study of shared T cell receptors in the human thymus. The table came from immunoSEQ multiplex PCR; TCRdb's copy has only in-frame clones and leaves some out. The sample records roughly 560,000 clones, 75% to 85% being singletons. These data were also filed under a second study, of human thymus T cells.

Sequencing was carried out using thymocytes. All receptors derive from a boy younger than two with a congenital heart defect.

The chain has TRBV29-1 and TRBJ2-7, with a tentative D call TRBD2 (6 bases). Per germline, CDR1 SQVTM and CDR2 ANQGSEA. The V gene lost 7 bases and the J gene lost 5 bases, with 18 bases spanning the gap. The CDR3 runs to 13 residues. CDR3 DNA sequence: TGCAGCGCTCTGGGACTCCTCCTTAACGAGCAGTACTTC. This codes for CSALGLLLNEQYF.

J is TRBJ1-5 and V is TRBV15; TRBD1 matches at 10 bases. The CDR3 spans 16 residues. Germline V lookup: CDR1 LNHNV, CDR2 YYDKDF (reference sequence). V was clipped by 0 bases and J by 5 bases; unmatched bases: 4. The CDR3 loop is CATSRDAGTGDQPQHF. CDR3 nucleotide sequence: TGTGCCACCAGCAGAGATGCCGGGACAGGGGATCAGCCCCAGCATTTT. Supplemented by reference TRBV15 and TRBJ1-5, the full variable domain reads DAMVIQNPRYQVTQFGKPVTLSCSQTLNHNVMYWYQQKSSQAPKLLFHYYDKDFNNEADTPDNFQSRRPNTSFCFLDIRSPGLGDTAMYLCATSRDAGTGDQPQHFGDGTRLSIL.